This T cell receptor beta chain was documented in a study of vaccination effects on CD4 cells after COVID-19. Before sequencing took place, the ViraFEST assay used viral peptide pools to expand antigen-specific CD4+ T cells. Scientists isolated CD4+ T cells after an approximately 10-day culture period ended. Approximately 2 million PBMC were placed in each well, which was supplemented with approximately 10 IU/ml IL-2 and about 10 ug/ml peptides. A half-volume exchange with IL-2 medium occurred on days 3 and 7. Generated by immunoSEQ multiplex PCR, the TCRdb table keeps only in-frame clones and is missing some. The sample holds about 19,000 clones; 70% are singletons and the top ten take around 17%. Remarks on this clone: Its matching antigen is unknown.

This clonotype was obtained from a human donor who received a COVID-19 vaccine. This specimen was CD4+ T cells from PBMCs cultured with HCoV-229E spike peptides, taken before COVID-19 vaccination.

The CDR3 nucleotides read TGCGCCAGCAGCCAAGTTATCCGGGACAGGGGACGGGAGACCCAGTACTTC. Its protein is CASSQVIRDRGRETQYF. The chain is built from TRBV4-1 and TRBJ2-5, with 10 positions matching TRBD1. The length of the CDR3 is 17 residues. V lost 1 base and J lost 5; bases outside the gene matches: 10. Per the germline V gene, CDR1 is MGHRA and CDR2 is YSYEKL.